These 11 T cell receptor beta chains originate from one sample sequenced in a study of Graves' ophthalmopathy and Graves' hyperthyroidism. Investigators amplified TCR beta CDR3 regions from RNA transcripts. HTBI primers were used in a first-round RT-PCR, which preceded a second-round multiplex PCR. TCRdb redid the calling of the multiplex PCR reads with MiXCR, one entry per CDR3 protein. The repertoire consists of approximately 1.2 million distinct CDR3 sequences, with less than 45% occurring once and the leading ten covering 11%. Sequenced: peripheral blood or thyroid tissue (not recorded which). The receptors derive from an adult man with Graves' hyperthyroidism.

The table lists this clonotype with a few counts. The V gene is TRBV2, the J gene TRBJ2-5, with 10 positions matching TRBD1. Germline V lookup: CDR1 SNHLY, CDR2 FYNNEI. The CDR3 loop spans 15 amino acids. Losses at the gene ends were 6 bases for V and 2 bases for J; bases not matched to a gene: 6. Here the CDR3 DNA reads TGTGCCAGCAGCCGGGACAGGGGAAAACAAGAGACCCAGTACTTC. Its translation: CASSRDRGKQETQYF.

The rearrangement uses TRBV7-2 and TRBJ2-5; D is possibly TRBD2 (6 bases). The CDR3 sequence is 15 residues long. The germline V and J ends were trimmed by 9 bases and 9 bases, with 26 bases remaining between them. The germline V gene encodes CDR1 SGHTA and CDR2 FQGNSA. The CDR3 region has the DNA TGTGCCAGTAGTACTCGCGGGGTTCCTAGGCAGCCCCAGTACTTC. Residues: CASSTRGVPRQPQYF.

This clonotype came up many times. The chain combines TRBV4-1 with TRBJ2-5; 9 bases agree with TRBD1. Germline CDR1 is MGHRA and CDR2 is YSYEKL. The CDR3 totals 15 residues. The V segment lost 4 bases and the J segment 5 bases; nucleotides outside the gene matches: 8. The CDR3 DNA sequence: TGCGCCAGCAGCCCACAGGGGGCCCTCCTGGAGACCCAGTACTTC. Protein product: CASSPQGALLETQYF.

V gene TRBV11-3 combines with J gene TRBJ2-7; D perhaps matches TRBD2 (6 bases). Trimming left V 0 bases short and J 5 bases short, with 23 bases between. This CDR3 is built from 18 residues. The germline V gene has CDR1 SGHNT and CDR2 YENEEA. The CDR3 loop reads CASSLEIGTSLVVDEQYF. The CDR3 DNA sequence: TGTGCCAGCAGCTTAGAAATCGGTACTAGCCTGGTGGTAGACGAGCAGTACTTC.

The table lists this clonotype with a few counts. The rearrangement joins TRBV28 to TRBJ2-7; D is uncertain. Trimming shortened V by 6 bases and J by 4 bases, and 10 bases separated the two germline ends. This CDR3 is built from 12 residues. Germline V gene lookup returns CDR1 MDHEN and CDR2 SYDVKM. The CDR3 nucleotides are TGTGCCAGCAGCTACCAGCAATACGAGCAGTACTTC. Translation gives CASSYQQYEQYF.

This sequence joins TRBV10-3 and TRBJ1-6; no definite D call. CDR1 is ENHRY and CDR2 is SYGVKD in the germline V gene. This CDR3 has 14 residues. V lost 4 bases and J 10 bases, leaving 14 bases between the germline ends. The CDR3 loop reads CAISVIAGRSPLHF. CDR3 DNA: TGTGCCATCAGTGTGATAGCGGGAAGGTCACCCCTCCACTTT.

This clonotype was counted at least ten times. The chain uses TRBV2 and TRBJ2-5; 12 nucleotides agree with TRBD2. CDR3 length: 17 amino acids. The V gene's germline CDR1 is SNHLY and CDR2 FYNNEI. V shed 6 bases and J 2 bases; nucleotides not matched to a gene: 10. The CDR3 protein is CASRSRLAGAPQETQYF. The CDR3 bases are TGTGCCAGCAGAAGCAGACTAGCGGGGGCGCCACAAGAGACCCAGTACTTC.

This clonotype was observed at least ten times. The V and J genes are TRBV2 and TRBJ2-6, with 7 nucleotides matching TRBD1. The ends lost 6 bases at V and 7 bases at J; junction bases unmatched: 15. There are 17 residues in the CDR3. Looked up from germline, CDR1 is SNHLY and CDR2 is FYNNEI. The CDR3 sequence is CASSRQGETFLANVLTF. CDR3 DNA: TGTGCCAGCAGCAGACAGGGCGAAACGTTTCTAGCCAACGTCCTGACTTTC.

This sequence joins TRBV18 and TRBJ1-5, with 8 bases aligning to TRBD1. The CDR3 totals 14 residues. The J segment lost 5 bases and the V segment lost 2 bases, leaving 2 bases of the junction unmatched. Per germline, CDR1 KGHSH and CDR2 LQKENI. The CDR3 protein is CASSPDRGHQPQHF. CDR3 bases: TGTGCCAGCTCACCAGACAGGGGACATCAGCCCCAGCATTTT.

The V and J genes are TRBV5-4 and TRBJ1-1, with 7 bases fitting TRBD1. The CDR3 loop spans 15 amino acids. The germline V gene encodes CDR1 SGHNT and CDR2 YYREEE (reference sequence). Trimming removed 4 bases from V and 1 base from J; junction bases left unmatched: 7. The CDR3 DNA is TGTGCCAGCAGCAGGAGGGACAGAACGAACACTGAAGCTTTCTTT. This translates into CASSRRDRTNTEAFF. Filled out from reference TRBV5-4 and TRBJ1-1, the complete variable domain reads ETGVTQSPTHLIKTRGQQVTLRCSSQSGHNTVSWYQQALGQGPQFIFQYYREEENGRGNFPPRFSGLQFPNYSSELNVNALELDDSALYLCASSRRDRTNTEAFFGQGTRLTVV.

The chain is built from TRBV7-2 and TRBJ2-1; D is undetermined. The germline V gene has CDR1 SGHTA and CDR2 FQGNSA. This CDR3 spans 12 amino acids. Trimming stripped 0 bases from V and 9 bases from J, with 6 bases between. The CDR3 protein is CASSLADLEQFF. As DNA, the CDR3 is TGTGCCAGCAGCTTAGCGGATCTTGAGCAGTTCTTC.